The 18 T cell receptor beta chains below were found in one sample sequenced in a study of Ad26.COV2.S vaccination and SARS-CoV-2 variants. As for treatment: approximately 18 received Ad26.COV2.S at low or high dose, single or two shots; about 5 received placebo; per-sample allocation not given. After the first vaccine or placebo injection, samples were drawn on day 63. Clones were read by immunoSEQ multiplex PCR, and TCRdb kept only the in-frame ones, dropping some. The sample carries a few hundred thousand clones, around 86% recorded once. This specimen consisted of peripheral blood, obtained in a trial of Ad26.COV2.S vaccine versus placebo. The receptors derive from a person between 18 and 60 years old who received the Ad26.COV2.S COVID-19 vaccine or a placebo.

The rearrangement joins TRBV5-6 to TRBJ1-2; D is possibly TRBD1 (5 bases). CDR1 is SGHDT and CDR2 is YYEEEE in the germline V gene. Deletions cut 4 bases from V and 0 bases from J, with 7 bases between. This CDR3 contains 13 residues. The CDR3 bases are TGTGCCAGCAGCGTGGGACCTAACTATGGCTACACCTTC. Its translation is CASSVGPNYGYTF.

This chain uses TRBV14 with TRBJ2-1, with D perhaps matching TRBD2 (5 bases). Germline lookup yields CDR1 SGHDN and CDR2 FVKESK. Trimming took off 8 bases at V and 1 base at J, with 18 bases between the two ends. The CDR3 covers 16 residues. In nucleotides, the CDR3 is TGTGCCAGCCGCGACGGGAAATTAGCATCCTACAATGAGCAGTTCTTC. It encodes CASRDGKLASYNEQFF.

This rearrangement joins TRBV16 to TRBJ2-1, with D unclear. Germline CDR1 KGHSY, CDR2 FQNENV. The CDR3 sequence is 12 residues long. V gave up 4 bases and J gave up 5 bases, with 6 bases separating them. CDR3 coding DNA: TGTGCCAGCAGCCCCATCCACAATGAGCAGTTCTTC. This sequence encodes CASSPIHNEQFF.

With respect to this clone: One end of the junction is discordant with germline, which a read error may explain. The chain uses TRBV5-6 and TRBJ1-2; possibly TRBD1 for D (6 bases). The CDR3 spans 12 residues. CDR1 is SGHDT and CDR2 is YYEEEE in the germline V gene. CDR3 sequence reads: CASSYDVGGPTF. CDR3 coding DNA: TGTGCCAGCAGTTATGACGTAGGGGGACCCACTTTC.

The gene calls are TRBV7-6 and TRBJ1-1, with 8 bases fitting TRBD1. The CDR3 spans 15 residues. After removal of 5 bases from V and 10 bases from J, the junction contained 15 bases not matched to a gene. CDR1 and CDR2 (germline): SGHVS, FNYEAQ. The CDR3 sequence is CASSAQAGGAGLAFF. For the CDR3, the DNA is TGTGCCAGCAGCGCACAGGCAGGGGGCGCAGGGTTAGCTTTCTTT.

The V and J genes are TRBV28 and TRBJ1-2, with D possibly being TRBD1 (6 bases). This CDR3 spans 14 amino acids. The germline CDR1 and CDR2 sequences are MDHEN and SYDVKM. The ends were cut back, 3 bases at V and 2 bases at J, with 10 bases in the middle. CDR3 residues: CASSFAQGNYGYTF. The CDR3, as DNA: TGTGCCAGCAGTTTTGCGCAGGGGAACTATGGCTACACCTTC.

The V and J genes are TRBV20-1 and TRBJ1-6, with D possibly TRBD1 on 6 matching bases. CDR3 length equals 15 residues. From germline, CDR1 is DFQATT and CDR2 SNEGSKA (reference sequence). V lost 4 bases to trimming and J lost 6 bases, with 16 bases between them. The CDR3 region has the DNA TGCAGTGCTACTGACAGGACTCTTGGTAATTCACCCCTCCACTTT. It encodes CSATDRTLGNSPLHF.

The chain carries TRBV3-1 (or the pseudogene TRBV3-2) and TRBJ1-4, with D uncertain. CDR1 is LGHDT, CDR2 YNNKEL, per germline (reference sequence). The CDR3 consists of 14 residues. V lost 4 bases and J lost 5, with 11 bases in between. CDR3 region: CASSPRTVNEKLFF. In DNA form, the CDR3 reads TGTGCCAGCAGCCCTAGGACGGTAAATGAAAAACTGTTTTTT.

The rearrangement joins TRBV7-9 to TRBJ2-7; 9 bases are shared with TRBD2. Germline V CDR1 and CDR2: SEHNR, FQNEAQ (reference sequence). V dropped 1 base and J dropped 2; count of bases not matched to a gene: 6. The CDR3 has 16 amino acids. DNA of the CDR3: TGTGCCAGCAGCTTAGGGGTAGCGGGGGATACCTACGAGCAGTACTTC. Its translation is CASSLGVAGDTYEQYF.

The chain uses TRBV4-1 and TRBJ1-5; D is unresolved. There are 16 residues in the CDR3. V was pared by 0 bases and J by 5 bases, with 14 bases between. Germline CDR1 is MGHRA and CDR2 is YSYEKL. The CDR3, as DNA: TGCGCCAGCAGCCAAGAGGGAGATCCCCTTTATCAGCCCCAGCATTTT. This sequence encodes CASSQEGDPLYQPQHF.

The rearrangement joins TRBV19 to TRBJ2-3; TRBD2 aligns across 10 bases. This CDR3 comprises 14 residues. Per germline, CDR1 LNHDA and CDR2 SQIVND (reference sequence). J was trimmed by 8 bases and V by 7 bases; bases with no gene match: 9. CDR3 bases: TGTGCCAGTATTCGAGCGGGGGGGCAGGGTACGCAGTATTTT. Translating gives CASIRAGGQGTQYF.

The chain couples TRBV13 to TRBJ2-5; a possible D gene is TRBD2 (6 bases). With 0 bases removed from V and 4 bases from J, the gap between germline ends came to 9 bases. This CDR3 has 14 residues. In germline, CDR1 is PRHDT, CDR2 FYEKMQ (reference sequence). This CDR3 is CASSLGGLRETQYF. DNA for the CDR3: TGTGCCAGCAGCTTAGGGGGACTTAGAGAGACCCAGTACTTC.

The V and J genes are TRBV4-3 and TRBJ2-4, with D perhaps assigned TRBD1 or TRBD2 (6 bases each). CDR1 is LGHNA and CDR2 is YSLEER in the germline V gene. Trimming took 0 bases from V and 7 from J, leaving 13 bases between them. The CDR3 has 15 amino acids. CDR3 sequence: CASSQDIKGGNIQYF. The CDR3 coding sequence is TGCGCCAGCAGCCAAGATATTAAAGGGGGGAACATTCAGTACTTC.

Only one count was recorded for this clone. The chain carries TRBV5-1 and TRBJ1-1; unclear D gene. The germline V gene has CDR1 SGHRS and CDR2 YFSETQ. The CDR3 loop spans 13 amino acids. Trimming cost V 4 bases and J 4 bases, with 11 bases left between them. CDR3 bases: TGCGCCAGCAGCACGGAAGTGTTCACTGAAGCTTTCTTT. It is translated as CASSTEVFTEAFF.

This clone has just one count. This chain links TRBV6-5 with TRBJ2-7; 9 nucleotides line up with TRBD1. V dropped 5 bases and J dropped 3; count of bases not matched to a gene: 11. Germline V gene data show CDR1 as MNHEY and CDR2 as SVGAGI. The CDR3 consists of 16 residues. The DNA for the CDR3 is TGTGCCAGCAGTCACTACCTCGGGACAGGGATCTACGAGCAGTACTTC. This gives the protein CASSHYLGTGIYEQYF.

CDR3 nucleotide sequence: TGTGCCTGGAGTGTAAACCCCGTCGAGCAGTACTTC. It translates to CAWSVNPVEQYF. The chain links TRBV30 to TRBJ2-7; D gene ambiguous. Germline CDR1 and CDR2: GTSNPN and SVGIG (reference sequence). The V end was cut by 0 bases, the J end by 6 bases, with 9 bases between. This CDR3 comprises 12 residues. The whole variable domain, remainder taken from reference TRBV30 and TRBJ2-7, is SQTIHQWPATLVQPVGSPLSLECTVEGTSNPNLYWYRQAAGRGLQLLFYSVGIGQISSEVPQNLSASRPQDRQFILSSKKLLLSDSGFYLCAWSVNPVEQYFGPGTRLTVT.

The count of this clone is one. The chain links TRBV7-9 to TRBJ2-7; 10 bases fit TRBD2. V was pared by 5 bases and J by 2 bases, with 9 bases of the junction left unmatched. Per the germline V gene, CDR1 is SEHNR and CDR2 is FQNEAQ (reference sequence). The CDR3 has 16 amino acids. The DNA for the CDR3 is TGTGCCAGCAGCCGCCCCTCTAGCGGGGGTGCCTACGAGCAGTACTTC. It specifies CASSRPSSGGAYEQYF. Supplemented by reference TRBV7-9 and TRBJ2-7, the full variable domain reads DTGVSQNPRHKITKRGQNVTFRCDPISEHNRLYWYRQTLGQGPEFLTYFQNEAQLEKSRLLSDRFSAERPKGSFSTLEIQRTEQGDSAMYLCASSRPSSGGAYEQYFGPGTRLTVT.

The chain couples TRBV19 to TRBJ2-2; D is undetermined. The CDR3 covers 15 residues. Germline CDR1 reads LNHDA; CDR2 reads SQIVND (reference sequence). The V end was cut by 7 bases, the J end by 1 base, with 13 bases between. The CDR3 sequence is CASTRRLGNTGELFF. CDR3 bases: TGTGCCAGTACAAGGCGGCTAGGGAACACCGGGGAGCTGTTTTTT.